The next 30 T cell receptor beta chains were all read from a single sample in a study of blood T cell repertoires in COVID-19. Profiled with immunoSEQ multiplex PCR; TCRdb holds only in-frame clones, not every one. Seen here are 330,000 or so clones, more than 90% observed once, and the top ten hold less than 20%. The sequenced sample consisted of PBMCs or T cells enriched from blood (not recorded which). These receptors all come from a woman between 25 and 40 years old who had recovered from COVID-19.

The CDR3: CASSPIAGSTDTQYF. The DNA for the CDR3 is TGTGCCAGCAGCCCTATAGCGGGAAGCACAGATACGCAGTATTTT. V usage is TRBV3-1 (or the pseudogene TRBV3-2) and J usage is TRBJ2-3, with TRBD2 matching over 8 bases. Germline CDR1 reads LGHDT; CDR2 reads YNNKEL (reference sequence). Trimming removed 4 bases from V and 0 bases from J; junction bases left unmatched: 3. The CDR3 sequence is 15 residues long.

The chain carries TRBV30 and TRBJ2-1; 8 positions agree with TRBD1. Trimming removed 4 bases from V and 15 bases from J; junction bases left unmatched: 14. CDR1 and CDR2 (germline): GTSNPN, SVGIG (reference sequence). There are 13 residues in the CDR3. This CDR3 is CAWMVQGAAESFF. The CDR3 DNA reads TGTGCCTGGATGGTTCAGGGGGCAGCGGAATCGTTCTTC.

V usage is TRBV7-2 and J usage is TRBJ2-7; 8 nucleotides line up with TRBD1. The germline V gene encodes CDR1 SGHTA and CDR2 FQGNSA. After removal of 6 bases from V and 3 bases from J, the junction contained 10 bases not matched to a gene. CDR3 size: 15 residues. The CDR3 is CASSFGQGGGYEQYF. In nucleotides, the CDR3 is TGTGCCAGCAGTTTCGGACAGGGAGGCGGCTACGAGCAGTACTTC.

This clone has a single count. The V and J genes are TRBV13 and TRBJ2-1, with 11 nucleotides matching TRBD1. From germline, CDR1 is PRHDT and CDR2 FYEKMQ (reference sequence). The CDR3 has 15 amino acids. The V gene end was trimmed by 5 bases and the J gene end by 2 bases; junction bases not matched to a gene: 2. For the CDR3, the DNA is TGTGCCAGCAGCGGACAGGGGGCGGCCTACAATGAGCAGTTCTTC. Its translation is CASSGQGAAYNEQFF.

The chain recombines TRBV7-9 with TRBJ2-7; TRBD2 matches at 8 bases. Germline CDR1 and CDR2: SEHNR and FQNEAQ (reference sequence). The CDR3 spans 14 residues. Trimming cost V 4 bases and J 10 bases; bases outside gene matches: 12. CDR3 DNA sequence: TGTGCCAGCAGCTCAGGTGGACTAGCAAGCCTCCAGTACTTC. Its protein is CASSSGGLASLQYF.

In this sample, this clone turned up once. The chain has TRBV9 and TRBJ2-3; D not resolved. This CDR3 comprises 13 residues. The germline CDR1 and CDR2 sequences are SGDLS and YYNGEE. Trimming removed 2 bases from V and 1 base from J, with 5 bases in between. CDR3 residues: CASSVAGTDTQYF. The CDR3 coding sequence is TGTGCCAGCAGCGTGGCAGGCACAGATACGCAGTATTTT.

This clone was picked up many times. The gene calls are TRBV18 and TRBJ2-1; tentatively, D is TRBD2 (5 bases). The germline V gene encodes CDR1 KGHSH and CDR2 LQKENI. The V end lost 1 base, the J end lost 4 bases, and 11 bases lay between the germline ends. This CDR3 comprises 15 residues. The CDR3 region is CASSPRTGWYNEQFF. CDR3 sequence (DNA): TGTGCCAGCTCACCACGGACGGGGTGGTACAATGAGCAGTTCTTC. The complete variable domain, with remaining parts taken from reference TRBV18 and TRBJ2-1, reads NAGVMQNPRHLVRRRGQEARLRCSPMKGHSHVYWYRQLPEEGLKFMVYLQKENIIDESGMPKERFSAEFPKEGPSILRIQQVVRGDSAAYFCASSPRTGWYNEQFFGPGTRLTVL.

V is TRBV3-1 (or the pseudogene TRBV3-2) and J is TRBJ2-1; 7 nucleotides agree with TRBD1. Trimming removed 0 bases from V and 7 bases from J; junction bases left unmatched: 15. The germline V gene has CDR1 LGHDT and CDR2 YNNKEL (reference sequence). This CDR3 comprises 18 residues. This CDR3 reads CASSQDHAGPGGWNEQFF. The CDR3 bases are TGTGCCAGCAGCCAAGATCATGCAGGGCCAGGGGGTTGGAATGAGCAGTTCTTC.

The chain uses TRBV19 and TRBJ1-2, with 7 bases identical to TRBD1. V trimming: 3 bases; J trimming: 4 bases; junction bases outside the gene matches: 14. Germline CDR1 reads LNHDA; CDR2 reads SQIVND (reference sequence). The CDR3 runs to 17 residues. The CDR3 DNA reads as TGTGCCAGTAGTATTCGGGACAGCCTAATATCCTTCTATGGCTACACCTTC. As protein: CASSIRDSLISFYGYTF. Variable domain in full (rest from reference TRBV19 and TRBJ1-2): DGGITQSPKYLFRKEGQNVTLSCEQNLNHDAMYWYRQDPGQGLRLIYYSQIVNDFQKGDIAEGYSVSREKKESFPLTVTSAQKNPTAFYLCASSIRDSLISFYGYTFGSGTRLTVV.

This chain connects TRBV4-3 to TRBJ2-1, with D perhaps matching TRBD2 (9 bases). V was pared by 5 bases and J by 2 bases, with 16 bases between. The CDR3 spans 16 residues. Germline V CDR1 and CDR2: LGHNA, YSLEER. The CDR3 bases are TGCGCCAGCAGCGACAGGGGCGGGGGGGCCTACAATGAGCAGTTCTTC. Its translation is CASSDRGGGAYNEQFF.

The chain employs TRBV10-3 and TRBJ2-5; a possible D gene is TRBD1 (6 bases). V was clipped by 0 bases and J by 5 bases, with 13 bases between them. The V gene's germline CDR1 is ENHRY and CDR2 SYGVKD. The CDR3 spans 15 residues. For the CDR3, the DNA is TGTGCCATCAGTGAGTCGGCAGGGGCCGGGGAGACCCAGTACTTC. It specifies CAISESAGAGETQYF.

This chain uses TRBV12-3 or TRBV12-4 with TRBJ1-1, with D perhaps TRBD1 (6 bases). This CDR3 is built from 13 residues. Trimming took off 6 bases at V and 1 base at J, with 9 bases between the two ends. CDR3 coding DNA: TGTGCCAGCAGACCGACAGGGAACACTGAAGCTTTCTTT. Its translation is CASRPTGNTEAFF.

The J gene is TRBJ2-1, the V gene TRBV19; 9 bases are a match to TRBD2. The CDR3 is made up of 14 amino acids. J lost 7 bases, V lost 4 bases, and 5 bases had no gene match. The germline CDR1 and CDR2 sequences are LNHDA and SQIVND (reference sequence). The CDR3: CASSKTSGVNEQFF. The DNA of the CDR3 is TGTGCCAGTAGTAAGACTAGCGGTGTAAATGAGCAGTTCTTC.

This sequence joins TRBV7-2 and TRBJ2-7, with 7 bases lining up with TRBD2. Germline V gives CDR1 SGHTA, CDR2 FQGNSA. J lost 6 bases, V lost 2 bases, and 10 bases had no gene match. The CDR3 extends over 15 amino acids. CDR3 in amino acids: CASSLNPGGVSEQYF. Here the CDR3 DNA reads TGTGCCAGCAGCTTAAACCCTGGGGGGGTCTCCGAGCAGTACTTC.

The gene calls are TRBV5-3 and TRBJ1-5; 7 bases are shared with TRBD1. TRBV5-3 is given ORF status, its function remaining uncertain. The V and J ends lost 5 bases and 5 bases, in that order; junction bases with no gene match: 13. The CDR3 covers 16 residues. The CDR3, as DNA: TGTGCCAGAAGTCCCCAGGGGGAGAGGGGGGATCAGCCCCAGCATTTT. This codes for CARSPQGERGDQPQHF.

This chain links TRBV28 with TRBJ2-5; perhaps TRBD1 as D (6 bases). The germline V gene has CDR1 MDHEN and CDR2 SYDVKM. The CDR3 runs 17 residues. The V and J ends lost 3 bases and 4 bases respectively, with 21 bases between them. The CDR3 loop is CASSLGFAGAFPETQYF. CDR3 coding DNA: TGTGCCAGCAGTTTGGGTTTTGCAGGGGCTTTCCCAGAGACCCAGTACTTC.

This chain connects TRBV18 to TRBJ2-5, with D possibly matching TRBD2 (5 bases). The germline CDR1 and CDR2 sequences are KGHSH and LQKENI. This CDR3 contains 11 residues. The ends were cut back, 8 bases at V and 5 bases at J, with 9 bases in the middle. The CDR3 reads CASRTSETQYF. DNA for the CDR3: TGTGCCAGCCGGACTTCGGAGACCCAGTACTTC.

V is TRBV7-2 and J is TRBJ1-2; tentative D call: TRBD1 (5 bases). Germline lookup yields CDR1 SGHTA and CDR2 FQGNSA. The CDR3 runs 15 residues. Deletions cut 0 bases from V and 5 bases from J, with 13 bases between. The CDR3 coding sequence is TGTGCCAGCAGCTTAGCGGCCCCAGGGTTATATGGCTACACCTTC. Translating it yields CASSLAAPGLYGYTF.

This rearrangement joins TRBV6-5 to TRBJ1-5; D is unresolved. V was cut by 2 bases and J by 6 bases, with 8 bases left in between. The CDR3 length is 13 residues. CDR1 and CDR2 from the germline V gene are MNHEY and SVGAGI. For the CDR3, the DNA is TGTGCCAGCAGTTACGAAAGGAGTCAGCCCCAGCATTTT. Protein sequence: CASSYERSQPQHF.

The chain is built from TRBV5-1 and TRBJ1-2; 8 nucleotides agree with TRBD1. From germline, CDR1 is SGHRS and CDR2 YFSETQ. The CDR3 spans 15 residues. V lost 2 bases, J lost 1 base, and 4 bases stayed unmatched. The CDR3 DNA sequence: TGCGCCAGCAGCTTCACAGGGGGTCTTAACTATGGCTACACCTTC. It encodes CASSFTGGLNYGYTF.

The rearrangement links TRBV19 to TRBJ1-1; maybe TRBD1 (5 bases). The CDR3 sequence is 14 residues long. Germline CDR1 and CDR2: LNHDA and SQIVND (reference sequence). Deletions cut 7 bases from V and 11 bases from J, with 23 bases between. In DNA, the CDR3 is TGTGCCAGTACTTTCGCCCCGAGGCAGGGTTTCGCTTTCTTT. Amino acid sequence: CASTFAPRQGFAFF.

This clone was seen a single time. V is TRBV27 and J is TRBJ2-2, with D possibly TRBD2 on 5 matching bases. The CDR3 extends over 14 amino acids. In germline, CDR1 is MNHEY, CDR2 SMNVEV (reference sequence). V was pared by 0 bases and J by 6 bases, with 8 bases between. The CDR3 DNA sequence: TGTGCCAGCAGTTTATCGGGAGACGCCGGGGAGCTGTTTTTT. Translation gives CASSLSGDAGELFF.

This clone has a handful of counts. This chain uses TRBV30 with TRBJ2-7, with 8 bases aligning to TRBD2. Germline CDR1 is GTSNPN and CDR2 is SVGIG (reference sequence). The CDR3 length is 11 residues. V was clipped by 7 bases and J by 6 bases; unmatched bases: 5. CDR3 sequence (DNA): TGTGCCTCACGGGGGGGGCTCGAGCAGTACTTC. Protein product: CASRGGLEQYF.

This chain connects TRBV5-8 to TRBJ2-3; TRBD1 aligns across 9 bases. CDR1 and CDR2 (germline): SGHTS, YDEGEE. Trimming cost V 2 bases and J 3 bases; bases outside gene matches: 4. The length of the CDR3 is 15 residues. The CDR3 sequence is CASSFPTGGTDTQYF. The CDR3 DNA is TGTGCCAGCAGCTTCCCGACAGGGGGTACAGATACGCAGTATTTT.

In DNA, the CDR3 is TGTGCCAGCAGCAAGAGACAGGGTTCCTACAATGAGCAGTTCTTC. Residues: CASSKRQGSYNEQFF. V usage is TRBV7-3 and J usage is TRBJ2-1; 7 nucleotides match TRBD1. The CDR3 is 15 residues long. The V gene end was trimmed by 5 bases and the J gene end by 1 base; junction bases not matched to a gene: 5. The germline gives CDR1 SGHTA, CDR2 FQGTGA. Based on the CDR3 plus reference TRBV7-3 and TRBJ2-1, the full variable domain is GAGVSQTPSNKVTEKGKYVELRCDPISGHTALYWYRQSLGQGPEFLIYFQGTGAADDSGLPNDRFFAVRPEGSVSTLKIQRTERGDSAVYLCASSKRQGSYNEQFFGPGTRLTVL.

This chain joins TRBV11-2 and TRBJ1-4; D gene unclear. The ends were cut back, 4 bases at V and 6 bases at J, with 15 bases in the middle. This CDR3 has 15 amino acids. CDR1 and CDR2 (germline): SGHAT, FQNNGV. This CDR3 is CASSSVIQTYEKLFF. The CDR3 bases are TGTGCCAGCAGCTCCGTCATACAAACCTATGAAAAACTGTTTTTT. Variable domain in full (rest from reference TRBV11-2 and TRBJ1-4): EAGVAQSPRYKIIEKRQSVAFWCNPISGHATLYWYQQILGQGPKLLIQFQNNGVVDDSQLPKDRFSAERLKGVDSTLKIQPAKLEDSAVYLCASSSVIQTYEKLFFGSGTQLSVL.

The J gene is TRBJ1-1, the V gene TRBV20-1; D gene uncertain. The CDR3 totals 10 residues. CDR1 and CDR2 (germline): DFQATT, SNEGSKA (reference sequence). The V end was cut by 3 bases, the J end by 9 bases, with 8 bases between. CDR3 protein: CSASRSKAFF. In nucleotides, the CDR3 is TGCAGTGCTAGCAGGTCTAAAGCTTTCTTT.

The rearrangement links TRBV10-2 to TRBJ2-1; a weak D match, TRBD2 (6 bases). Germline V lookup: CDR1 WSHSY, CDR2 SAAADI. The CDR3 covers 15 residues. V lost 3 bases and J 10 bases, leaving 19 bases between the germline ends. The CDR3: CASSDRGLLLNEQFF. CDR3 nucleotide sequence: TGCGCCAGCAGTGATAGAGGACTACTTCTCAACGAGCAGTTCTTC.

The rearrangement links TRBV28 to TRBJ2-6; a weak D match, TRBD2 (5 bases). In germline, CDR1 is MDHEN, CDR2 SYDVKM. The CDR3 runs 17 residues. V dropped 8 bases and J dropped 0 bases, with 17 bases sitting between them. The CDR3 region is CASAMGSGLSGANVLTF. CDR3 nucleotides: TGTGCCAGCGCTATGGGGAGCGGCCTCTCTGGGGCCAACGTCCTGACTTTC.

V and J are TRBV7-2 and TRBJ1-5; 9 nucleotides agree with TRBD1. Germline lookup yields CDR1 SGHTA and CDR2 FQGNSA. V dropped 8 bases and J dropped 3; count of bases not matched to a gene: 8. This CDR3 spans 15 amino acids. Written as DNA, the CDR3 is TGTGCCAGCCGACTGGGGACAGGGCTCAATCAGCCCCAGCATTTT. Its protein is CASRLGTGLNQPQHF.